The T cell receptor (beta chain) under discussion was sequenced for a study of T cells in Graves' hyperthyroidism and ophthalmopathy. Whole-study results and caveats: Progression to ophthalmopathy was predicted a median of 6.5 months early.

This clonotype was detected only a few times. Its antigen is unknown. TCR beta CDR3 sequences were amplified from RNA transcripts. The HTBI primer set was used in a first-round RT-PCR of the TCR CDR3. From the multiplex PCR reads, TCRdb called clonotypes with MiXCR, one entry per CDR3 protein. This table holds roughly 500,000 distinct CDR3 sequences, roughly 46% found once. This CDR3 comprises 13 residues. Between the trimmed V and J ends, which lost 7 bases and 2 bases, there was a span of 11 bases. Exclusions: uncontrolled infection, other autoimmune disease, pregnancy, lactation. This TCR was sampled from an adult woman with Graves' disease, either hyperthyroidism or ophthalmopathy (not recorded which). This rearrangement joins TRBV12-3 or TRBV12-4 to TRBJ1-2; D call uncertain. The sample consisted of peripheral blood or thyroid tissue (not recorded which). CDR3 bases: TGTGCCAGCATTCCCTGGGGAAACTATGGCTACACCTTC. It codes for CASIPWGNYGYTF.